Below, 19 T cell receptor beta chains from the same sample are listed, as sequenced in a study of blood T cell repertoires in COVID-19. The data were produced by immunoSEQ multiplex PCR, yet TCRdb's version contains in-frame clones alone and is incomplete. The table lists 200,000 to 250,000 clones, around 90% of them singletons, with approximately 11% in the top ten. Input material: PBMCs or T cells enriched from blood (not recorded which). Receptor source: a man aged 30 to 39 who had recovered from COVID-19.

The CDR3: CAWSVLQGRAGELFF. For the CDR3, the DNA is TGTGCCTGGAGTGTTCTCCAGGGTAGGGCCGGGGAGCTGTTTTTT. V usage is TRBV30 and J usage is TRBJ2-2, with D possibly being TRBD1 (5 bases). The V end was cut by 0 bases, the J end by 6 bases, with 14 bases between. CDR1 is GTSNPN, CDR2 SVGIG, per germline (reference sequence). CDR3 length: 15 amino acids.

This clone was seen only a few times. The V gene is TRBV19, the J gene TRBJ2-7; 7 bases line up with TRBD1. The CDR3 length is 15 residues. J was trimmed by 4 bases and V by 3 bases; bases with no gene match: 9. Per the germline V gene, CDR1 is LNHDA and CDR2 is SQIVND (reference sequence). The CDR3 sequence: CASSIARTGGYEQYF. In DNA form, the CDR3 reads TGTGCCAGTAGTATCGCTCGGACAGGTGGGTACGAGCAGTACTTC. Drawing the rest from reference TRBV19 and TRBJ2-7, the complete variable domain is DGGITQSPKYLFRKEGQNVTLSCEQNLNHDAMYWYRQDPGQGLRLIYYSQIVNDFQKGDIAEGYSVSREKKESFPLTVTSAQKNPTAFYLCASSIARTGGYEQYFGPGTRLTVT.

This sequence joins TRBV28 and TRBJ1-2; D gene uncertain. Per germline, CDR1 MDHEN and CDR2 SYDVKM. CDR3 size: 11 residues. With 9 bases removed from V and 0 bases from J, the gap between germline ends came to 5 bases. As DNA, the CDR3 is TGTGCCAGTAACTCTAACTATGGCTACACCTTC. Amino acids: CASNSNYGYTF.

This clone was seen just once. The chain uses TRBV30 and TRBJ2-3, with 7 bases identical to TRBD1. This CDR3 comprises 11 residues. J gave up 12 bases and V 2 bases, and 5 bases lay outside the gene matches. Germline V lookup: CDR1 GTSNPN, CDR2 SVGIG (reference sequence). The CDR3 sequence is CAWSPRQGQYF. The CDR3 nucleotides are TGTGCCTGGAGTCCCCGACAGGGTCAGTATTTT.

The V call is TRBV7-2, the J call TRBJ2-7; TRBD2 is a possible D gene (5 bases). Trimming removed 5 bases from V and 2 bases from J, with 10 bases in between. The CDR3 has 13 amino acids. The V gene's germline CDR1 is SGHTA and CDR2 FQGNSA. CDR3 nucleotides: TGTGCCAGCAGCCCCCTGGAGGCCTACGAGCAGTACTTC. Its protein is CASSPLEAYEQYF.

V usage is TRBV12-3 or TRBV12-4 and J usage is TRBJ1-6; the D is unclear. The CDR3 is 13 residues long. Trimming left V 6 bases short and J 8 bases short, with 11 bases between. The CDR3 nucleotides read TGTGCCAGCAGCACAGACCTCGATTCACCCCTCCACTTT. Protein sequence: CASSTDLDSPLHF.

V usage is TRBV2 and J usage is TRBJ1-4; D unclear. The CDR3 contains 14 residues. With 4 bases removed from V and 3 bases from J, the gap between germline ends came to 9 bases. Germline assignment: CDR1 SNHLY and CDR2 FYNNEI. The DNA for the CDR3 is TGTGCCAGCAGTGTTAATCTACCTAATGAAAAACTGTTTTTT. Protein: CASSVNLPNEKLFF.

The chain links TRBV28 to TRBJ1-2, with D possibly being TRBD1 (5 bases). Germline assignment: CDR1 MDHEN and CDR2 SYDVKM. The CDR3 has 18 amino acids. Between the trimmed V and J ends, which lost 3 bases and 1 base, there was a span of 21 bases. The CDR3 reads CASSLPLGQVGHNYGYTF. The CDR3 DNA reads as TGTGCCAGCAGTTTGCCTCTAGGCCAGGTGGGGCATAACTATGGCTACACCTTC.

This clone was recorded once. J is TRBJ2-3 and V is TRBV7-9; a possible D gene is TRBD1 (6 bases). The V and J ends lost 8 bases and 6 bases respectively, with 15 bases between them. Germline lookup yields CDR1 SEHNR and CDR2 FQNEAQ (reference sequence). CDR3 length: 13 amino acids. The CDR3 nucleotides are TGTGCCAGCGGCCCATTGGGGGCCGATACGCAGTATTTT. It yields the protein CASGPLGADTQYF.

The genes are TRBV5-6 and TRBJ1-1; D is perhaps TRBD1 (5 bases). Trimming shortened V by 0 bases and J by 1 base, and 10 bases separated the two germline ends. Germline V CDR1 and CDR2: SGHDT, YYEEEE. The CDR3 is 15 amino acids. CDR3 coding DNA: TGTGCCAGCAGCTTGGGTGACAGACCGAACACTGAAGCTTTCTTT. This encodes CASSLGDRPNTEAFF.

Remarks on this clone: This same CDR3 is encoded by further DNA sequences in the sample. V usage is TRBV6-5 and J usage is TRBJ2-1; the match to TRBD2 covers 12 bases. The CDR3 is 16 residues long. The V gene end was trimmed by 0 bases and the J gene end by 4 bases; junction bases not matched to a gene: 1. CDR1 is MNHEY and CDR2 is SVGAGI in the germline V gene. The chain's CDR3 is CASSYSLAGGYNEQFF. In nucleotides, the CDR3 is TGTGCCAGCAGTTACTCACTAGCGGGGGGATACAATGAGCAGTTCTTC.

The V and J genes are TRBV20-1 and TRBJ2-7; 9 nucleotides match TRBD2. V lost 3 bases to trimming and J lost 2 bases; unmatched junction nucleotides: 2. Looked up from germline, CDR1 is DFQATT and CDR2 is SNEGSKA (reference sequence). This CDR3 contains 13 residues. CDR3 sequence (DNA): TGCAGTGCTAGTGCGGGGGGGCCCTACGAGCAGTACTTC. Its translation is CSASAGGPYEQYF.

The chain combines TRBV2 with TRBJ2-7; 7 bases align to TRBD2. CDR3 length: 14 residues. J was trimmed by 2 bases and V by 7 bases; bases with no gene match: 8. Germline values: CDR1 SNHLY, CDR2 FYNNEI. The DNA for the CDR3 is TGTGCCAGCACCCAGCGGGGAGAAACCTACGAGCAGTACTTC. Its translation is CASTQRGETYEQYF. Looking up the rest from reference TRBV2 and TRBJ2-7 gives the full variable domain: EPEVTQTPSHQVTQMGQEVILRCVPISNHLYFYWYRQILGQKVEFLVSFYNNEISEKSEIFDDQFSVERPDGSNFTLKIRSTKLEDSAMYFCASTQRGETYEQYFGPGTRLTVT.

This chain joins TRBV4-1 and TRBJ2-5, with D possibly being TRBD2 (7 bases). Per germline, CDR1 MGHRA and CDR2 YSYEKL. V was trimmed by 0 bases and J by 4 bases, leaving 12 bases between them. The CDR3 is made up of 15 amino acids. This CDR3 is CASSQDQRGGETQYF. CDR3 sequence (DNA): TGCGCCAGCAGCCAAGATCAGAGGGGGGGAGAGACCCAGTACTTC.

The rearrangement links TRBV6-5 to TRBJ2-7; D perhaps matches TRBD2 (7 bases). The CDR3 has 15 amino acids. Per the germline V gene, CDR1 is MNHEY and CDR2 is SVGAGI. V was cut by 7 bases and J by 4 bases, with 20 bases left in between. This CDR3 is CASNQGGEGRYEQYF. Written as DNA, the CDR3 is TGTGCCAGCAACCAAGGGGGGGAGGGCCGGTACGAGCAGTACTTC.

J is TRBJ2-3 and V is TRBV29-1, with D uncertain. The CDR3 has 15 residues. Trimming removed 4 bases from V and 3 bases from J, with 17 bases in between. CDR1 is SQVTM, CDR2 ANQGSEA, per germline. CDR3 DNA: TGCAGCGTTGGTTTGGGCCCTTCGTGGACAGATACGCAGTATTTT. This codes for CSVGLGPSWTDTQYF.

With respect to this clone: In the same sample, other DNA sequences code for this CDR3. This CDR3 reads CASRRQGGSYEQYF. The CDR3 DNA follows: TGTGCCAGCAGGCGACAGGGGGGATCCTACGAGCAGTACTTC. The gene calls are TRBV28 and TRBJ2-7, with 9 nucleotides matching TRBD1. The germline CDR1 and CDR2 sequences are MDHEN and SYDVKM. The CDR3 spans 14 residues. After removal of 6 bases from V and 1 base from J, the junction contained 4 bases not matched to a gene. Looking up the rest from reference TRBV28 and TRBJ2-7 gives the full variable domain: DVKVTQSSRYLVKRTGEKVFLECVQDMDHENMFWYRQDPGLGLRLIYFSYDVKMKEKGDIPEGYSVSREKKERFSLILESASTNQTSMYLCASRRQGGSYEQYFGPGTRLTVT.

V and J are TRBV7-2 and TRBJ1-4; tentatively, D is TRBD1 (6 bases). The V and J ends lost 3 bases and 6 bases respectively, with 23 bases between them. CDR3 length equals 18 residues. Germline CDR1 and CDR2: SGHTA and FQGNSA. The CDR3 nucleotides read TGTGCCAGCAGCTTGGGGGCAGGTCGGTTTTCGGTTTATGAAAAACTGTTTTTT. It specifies CASSLGAGRFSVYEKLFF.

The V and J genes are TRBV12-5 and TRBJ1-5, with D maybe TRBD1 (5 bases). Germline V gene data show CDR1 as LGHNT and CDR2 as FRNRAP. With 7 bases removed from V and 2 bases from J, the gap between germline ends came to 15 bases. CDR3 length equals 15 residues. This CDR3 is CASALGGVGNQPQHF. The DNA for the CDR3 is TGTGCTAGTGCCCTGGGGGGGGTGGGCAATCAGCCCCAGCATTTT.